One and the same sample provided the 29 T cell receptor beta chains below, sequenced in a study of blood T cell repertoires in COVID-19. Here immunoSEQ multiplex PCR was the method, and the copy in TCRdb shows in-frame clones only, minus some. The sample has roughly 100,000 clones; approximately 86% are singletons. The specimen sequenced was peripheral blood. These receptor sequences come from a middle-aged man with active or convalescent COVID-19.

The V and J genes are TRBV30 and TRBJ2-2, with 11 positions matching TRBD1. V dropped 4 bases and J dropped 7; count of bases not matched to a gene: 8. CDR3 length: 15 residues. Germline V gene data show CDR1 as GTSNPN and CDR2 as SVGIG (reference sequence). The CDR3 DNA follows: TGTGCCTGGACTAACGGACAGGGGGCGGGCGGGGAGCTGTTTTTT. Encoded protein: CAWTNGQGAGGELFF.

This clone has just one count. The gene calls are TRBV18 and TRBJ2-7, with D possibly matching TRBD2 (6 bases). The germline V gene encodes CDR1 KGHSH and CDR2 LQKENI. This CDR3 has 13 amino acids. V was trimmed by 3 bases and J by 3 bases, leaving 9 bases between them. Here the CDR3 reads CASSPAGYYEQYV. CDR3 nucleotides: TGTGCCAGCTCACCCGCGGGGTACTACGAGCAGTACGTC.

The gene calls are TRBV6-4 and TRBJ1-1, with D possibly being TRBD1 (5 bases). This CDR3 region has 14 residues. CDR1 is MRHNA, CDR2 SNTAGT, per germline. The V end lost 3 bases, the J end lost 2 bases, and 10 bases lay between the germline ends. The CDR3 sequence: CASSESGINTEAFF. Here the CDR3 DNA reads TGTGCCAGCAGTGAATCAGGGATAAACACTGAAGCTTTCTTT.

CDR3 region: CASLLGQGGTGELFF. In nucleotides, the CDR3 is TGTGCCAGTCTGCTGGGACAGGGGGGTACCGGGGAGCTGTTTTTT. The J gene is TRBJ2-2, the V gene TRBV2; 11 positions agree with TRBD1. This CDR3 has 15 residues. CDR1 and CDR2 from the germline V gene are SNHLY and FYNNEI. Trimming at V came to 9 bases and at J to 5 bases, leaving 8 bases not matched to a gene.

This clone has a single count. The chain recombines TRBV15 with TRBJ1-2; the match to TRBD1 covers 7 bases. Trimming at V came to 5 bases and at J to 7 bases, leaving 7 bases not matched to a gene. CDR1 LNHNV and CDR2 YYDKDF come from the germline V gene (reference sequence). The CDR3 sequence is 13 residues long. The CDR3: CATSPRQGFGYTF. Here the CDR3 DNA reads TGTGCCACCAGCCCCCGACAGGGTTTTGGCTACACCTTC.

The chain joins TRBV11-3 to TRBJ2-5, with 7 bases lining up with TRBD1. V was clipped by 3 bases and J by 4 bases; unmatched bases: 5. This CDR3 spans 14 amino acids. The germline V gene has CDR1 SGHNT and CDR2 YENEEA. CDR3 amino acids: CASSLTGKAETQYF. The CDR3 nucleotides read TGTGCCAGCAGCTTGACAGGGAAGGCAGAGACCCAGTACTTC.

V usage is TRBV29-1 and J usage is TRBJ2-2; 7 nucleotides agree with TRBD1. The CDR3 is 17 residues long. The germline V gene encodes CDR1 SQVTM and CDR2 ANQGSEA. V lost 6 bases to trimming and J lost 1 base; unmatched junction nucleotides: 14. Here the CDR3 DNA reads TGCAGCGTCCGGAAGCCAGGGGGTTCTAGGAACACCGGGGAGCTGTTTTTT. Its translation is CSVRKPGGSRNTGELFF.

This sequence joins TRBV5-1 and TRBJ2-1; D is undetermined. The CDR3 has 14 amino acids. Trimming pared 0 bases from V and 10 bases from J, leaving 14 bases between. CDR1 SGHRS and CDR2 YFSETQ come from the germline V gene. The CDR3, as DNA: TGCGCCAGCAGCTTGGCCCCCACGTTCGGGGAGCAGTTCTTC. Protein: CASSLAPTFGEQFF.

The chain links TRBV2 to TRBJ2-3; no reliable D call. The length of the CDR3 is 11 residues. Per germline, CDR1 SNHLY and CDR2 FYNNEI. The V end lost 8 bases, the J end lost 11 bases, and 14 bases lay between the germline ends. The chain's CDR3 is CASAEAEWQYF. The DNA for the CDR3 is TGTGCCAGCGCCGAGGCCGAATGGCAGTATTTT.

This clone has more than one count but fewer than ten. The V and J genes are TRBV10-1 and TRBJ1-5; possibly TRBD1 for D (6 bases). Germline V gene data show CDR1 as WNHNN and CDR2 as SYGVQD (reference sequence). Trimming stripped 4 bases from V and 4 bases from J, with 8 bases between. This CDR3 spans 13 amino acids. CDR3: CASSGGPNQPQHF. DNA for the CDR3: TGCGCCAGCAGTGGGGGGCCAAATCAGCCCCAGCATTTT.

The chain combines TRBV6-5 with TRBJ1-2; perhaps TRBD1 as D (6 bases). The CDR3 covers 12 residues. V was cut by 8 bases and J by 2 bases, with 9 bases left in between. CDR1 is MNHEY and CDR2 is SVGAGI in the germline V gene. The CDR3 bases are TGTGCCAGCGGGCAGGGGAACTATGGCTACACCTTC. Protein product: CASGQGNYGYTF.

The chain couples TRBV2 to TRBJ1-1, with no clear D. The CDR3 loop spans 14 amino acids. Germline loops: CDR1 SNHLY, CDR2 FYNNEI. V dropped 3 bases and J dropped 3 bases, with 11 bases sitting between them. CDR3: CASSEVGRDTEAFF. The CDR3 DNA is TGTGCCAGCAGTGAGGTGGGGAGGGACACTGAAGCTTTCTTT.

This clone came up once. The chain recombines TRBV30 with TRBJ1-5; D is possibly TRBD1 (6 bases). Germline-derived CDR1 and CDR2 are GTSNPN and SVGIG (reference sequence). The ends were cut back, 3 bases at V and 6 bases at J, with 12 bases in the middle. The CDR3 contains 13 residues. In DNA, the CDR3 is TGTGCCTGGAGCGCGGGGGGGCGTCAGCCCCAGCATTTT. It is translated as CAWSAGGRQPQHF.

The J gene is TRBJ2-5, the V gene TRBV2; TRBD2 agrees at 16 bases. The germline gives CDR1 SNHLY, CDR2 FYNNEI. J was trimmed by 2 bases and V by 3 bases; bases with no gene match: 9. The CDR3 covers 19 residues. CDR3 sequence: CASSDVPPGLAGGQETQYF. The CDR3 DNA sequence: TGTGCCAGCAGTGATGTCCCACCGGGACTAGCGGGGGGGCAAGAGACCCAGTACTTC.

This chain connects TRBV29-1 to TRBJ1-1; 8 bases line up with TRBD1. There are 13 residues in the CDR3. Germline CDR1 is SQVTM and CDR2 is ANQGSEA. V dropped 2 bases and J dropped 6; count of bases not matched to a gene: 5. The CDR3 spells CSVERTGWPEAFF. The DNA of the CDR3 is TGCAGCGTTGAACGGACAGGGTGGCCTGAAGCTTTCTTT.

J is TRBJ1-1 and V is TRBV7-2; 7 bases fit TRBD1. Losses at the gene ends were 4 bases for V and 3 bases for J; bases not matched to a gene: 5. The CDR3 totals 14 residues. Germline CDR1 and CDR2: SGHTA and FQGNSA. As DNA, the CDR3 is TGTGCCAGCAGCTACGACAGGGCTTACACTGAAGCTTTCTTT. Translated, it gives CASSYDRAYTEAFF.

J is TRBJ1-4 and V is TRBV6-2 or TRBV6-3; the match to TRBD1 covers 8 bases. The junction had 19 bases not matched to a gene; V was cut back by 6 bases and J by 7 bases. CDR1 is MNHEY, CDR2 SVGEGT, per germline. The CDR3 is 18 amino acids. The CDR3 is CASRPQGQGRIKGEKLFF. The CDR3, as DNA: TGTGCCAGCAGACCTCAAGGACAGGGAAGGATTAAAGGTGAAAAACTGTTTTTT.

The chain employs TRBV7-2 and TRBJ1-1; D is possibly TRBD1 (6 bases). Per germline, CDR1 SGHTA and CDR2 FQGNSA. This CDR3 contains 14 residues. The V and J ends lost 5 bases and 2 bases respectively, with 12 bases between them. This chain's CDR3 is CASSEQGFNTEAFF. CDR3 DNA sequence: TGTGCCAGCAGCGAACAGGGTTTTAACACTGAAGCTTTCTTT.

This chain links TRBV3-1 (or the pseudogene TRBV3-2) with TRBJ2-5; 9 positions agree with TRBD2. The CDR3 extends over 15 amino acids. With V trimmed by 1 base and J by 5 bases, 5 bases remained unmatched. Germline CDR1 is LGHDT and CDR2 is YNNKEL (reference sequence). The DNA of the CDR3 is TGTGCCAGCAGCCAAGGTAGCGGGGGAGGTGAGACCCAGTACTTC. Its protein is CASSQGSGGGETQYF.

The rearrangement links TRBV10-3 to TRBJ2-2, with D possibly matching TRBD1 (5 bases). The CDR3 sequence is 17 residues long. Germline V gene lookup returns CDR1 ENHRY and CDR2 SYGVKD. Trimming took off 2 bases at V and 7 bases at J, with 20 bases between the two ends. The CDR3 protein is CAISEKGAAAKGGELFF. Here the CDR3 DNA reads TGTGCCATCAGTGAGAAAGGGGCAGCCGCTAAAGGCGGGGAGCTGTTTTTT.

The chain combines TRBV7-2 with TRBJ2-1; no reliable D call. The CDR3 spans 15 residues. Trimming removed 5 bases from V and 0 bases from J, with 11 bases in between. The germline CDR1 and CDR2 sequences are SGHTA and FQGNSA. DNA for the CDR3: TGTGCCAGCAGCACCACCCGCGCCTCCTACAATGAGCAGTTCTTC. Its protein is CASSTTRASYNEQFF.

The chain recombines TRBV28 with TRBJ2-3, with 8 bases fitting TRBD2. Germline trimming cut 8 bases from V and 4 bases from J; bases unmatched to any gene: 14. This CDR3 spans 16 amino acids. From germline, CDR1 is MDHEN and CDR2 SYDVKM. This CDR3 is CASGLTGSGASDTQYF. The CDR3 DNA reads as TGTGCCAGCGGACTCACTGGTAGCGGGGCATCAGATACGCAGTATTTT.

This chain links TRBV15 with TRBJ1-1; weak D call: TRBD1 (6 bases). The V end was cut by 3 bases, the J end by 6 bases, with 11 bases between. In germline, CDR1 is LNHNV, CDR2 YYDKDF (reference sequence). CDR3 length equals 13 residues. CDR3 sequence (DNA): TGTGCCACCAGCAGGGATTCAGGGGCTGAAGCTTTCTTT. This encodes CATSRDSGAEAFF.

This chain connects TRBV6-5 to TRBJ1-5; tentatively, D is TRBD1 (6 bases). V shed 7 bases and J shed 2 bases, with 12 bases lying between them. CDR1 MNHEY and CDR2 SVGAGI come from the germline V gene. The CDR3 consists of 14 residues. The CDR3 loop reads CASTLGGGNQPQHF. In nucleotides, the CDR3 is TGTGCCAGCACTCTAGGGGGGGGCAATCAGCCCCAGCATTTT.

This clone occurred once. The rearrangement uses TRBV6-5 and TRBJ1-5, with D hard to call. The germline CDR1 and CDR2 sequences are MNHEY and SVGAGI. This CDR3 comprises 15 residues. The V end was cut by 5 bases, the J end by 0 bases, with 11 bases between. CDR3: CASSRLTNSNQPQHF. The CDR3 DNA follows: TGTGCCAGCAGTCGACTTACTAATAGCAATCAGCCCCAGCATTTT.

Here the CDR3 reads CASSYGGKETQYF. The CDR3 nucleotides read TGTGCCAGCAGCTACGGAGGAAAAGAGACCCAGTACTTC. This chain links TRBV11-2 with TRBJ2-5, with a tentative D call TRBD2 (5 bases). Trimming pared 4 bases from V and 3 bases from J, leaving 9 bases between. Germline loops: CDR1 SGHAT, CDR2 FQNNGV. This CDR3 has 13 amino acids. The whole variable domain, filled in from reference TRBV11-2 and TRBJ2-5, reads EAGVAQSPRYKIIEKRQSVAFWCNPISGHATLYWYQQILGQGPKLLIQFQNNGVVDDSQLPKDRFSAERLKGVDSTLKIQPAKLEDSAVYLCASSYGGKETQYFGPGTRLLVL.

J is TRBJ2-1 and V is TRBV2, with D tentatively TRBD2 (7 bases). The CDR3 runs 17 residues. The V end lost 0 bases, the J end lost 12 bases, and 24 bases lay between the germline ends. The germline gives CDR1 SNHLY, CDR2 FYNNEI. CDR3: CASSEALPGGLGFAQFF. DNA for the CDR3: TGTGCCAGCAGTGAAGCGCTTCCGGGGGGCCTCGGGTTTGCGCAGTTCTTC.

The rearrangement joins TRBV28 to TRBJ1-5; 9 bases fit TRBD1. Per germline, CDR1 MDHEN and CDR2 SYDVKM. This CDR3 comprises 15 residues. With 3 bases clipped from V and 6 bases from J, the junction kept 6 bases outside the gene matches. The CDR3 bases are TGTGCCAGCAGTTTTGTCGGGGACAGGGTTCAGCCCCAGCATTTT. Translating gives CASSFVGDRVQPQHF.

J is TRBJ2-6 and V is TRBV24-1; D possibly corresponds to TRBD1 (6 bases). V gave up 6 bases and J gave up 0 bases, with 11 bases separating them. The CDR3 consists of 16 residues. Germline values: CDR1 KGHDR, CDR2 SFDVKD. The CDR3 reads CATSFGDNSGANVLTF. CDR3 DNA: TGTGCCACCAGTTTTGGGGACAACTCTGGGGCCAACGTCCTGACTTTC.